The entry that follows covers one T cell receptor beta chain sequence. Its cognate antigen is unknown. Germline CDR1 reads SGHRS; CDR2 reads YFSETQ. The V segment lost 0 bases and the J segment 5 bases; nucleotides outside the gene matches: 4. This CDR3 has 15 amino acids. This entry comes from a study of T cell responses to AZD1222 COVID-19 vaccine. Study-wide results and limits: Clonal diversity was possibly underestimated, and white British individuals and females predominated among donors. CD4 TCRs covered the whole spike, strongest at regions 160-218 and 743-854.

The table came from immunoSEQ multiplex PCR; TCRdb's copy has only in-frame clones and leaves some out. The sample lists over 100,000 clones; 70% to 90% were seen once. Sequencing was performed on peripheral blood, taken on day 0 of AZD1222 vaccination. The sequence was collected from an adult in good health. This chain uses TRBV5-1 with TRBJ2-5; 10 positions match TRBD2. In DNA, the CDR3 is TGCGCCAGCAGCTTGGCTAGCGGGAGAAAGGAGACCCAGTACTTC. The encoded protein is CASSLASGRKETQYF.